One T cell receptor (beta chain) is described in this entry. Its specificity is unknown. This entry is derived from a study of cytomegalovirus exposure and HLA in healthy donors. Broader study findings: The Asian-associated ancestry cluster reportedly had fewer N-insertions than the approximately 670-donor mean in a later analysis. Common viral pathogens were later found to be apparently linked to several of the most significant clusters.

Unrecorded immune exposures were likely, despite nominal health at sampling. PCR employed 60 Vbeta and 13 Jbeta primers. Libraries were prepared by immunoSEQ multiplex PCR; TCRdb keeps only in-frame clonotypes and omits some of them. The data contain about 130,000 clones, 74% of them singletons. This TCR was sampled from a woman aged 50 to 65 in good health and CMV-seropositive. Material: PBMCs.

CDR3 nucleotide sequence: TGTGCCAGCAGTATGACTACCCCGTCTCTTACGCAGTATTTT. It specifies CASSMTTPSLTQYF. The chain recombines TRBV27 with TRBJ2-3; the D gene is possibly TRBD2 (5 bases). Germline V gene lookup returns CDR1 MNHEY and CDR2 SMNVEV (reference sequence). V was shortened by 5 bases and J by 8 bases, with 17 bases between the two germline ends. CDR3 size: 14 residues.